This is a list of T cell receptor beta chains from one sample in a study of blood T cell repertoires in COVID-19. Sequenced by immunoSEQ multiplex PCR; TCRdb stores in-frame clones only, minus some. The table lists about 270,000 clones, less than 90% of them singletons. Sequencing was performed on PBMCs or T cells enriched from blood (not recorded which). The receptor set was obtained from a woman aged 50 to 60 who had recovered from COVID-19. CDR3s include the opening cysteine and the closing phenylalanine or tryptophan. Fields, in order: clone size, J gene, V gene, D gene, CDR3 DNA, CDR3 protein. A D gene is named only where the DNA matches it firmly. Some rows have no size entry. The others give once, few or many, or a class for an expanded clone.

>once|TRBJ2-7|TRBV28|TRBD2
TGTGCCAGCAGTTTAGTAGTGGGAGGGCCCTACGAGCAGTACTTC
CASSLVVGGPYEQYF
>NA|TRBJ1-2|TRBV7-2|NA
TGTGCCAGCAGCTCCGACAGATTCTATGGCTACACCTTC
CASSSDRFYGYTF
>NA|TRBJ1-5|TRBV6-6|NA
TGTGCCAGCAGTCGAACAGGGCTAGGCGATAGCAATCAGCCCCAGCATTTT
CASSRTGLGDSNQPQHF
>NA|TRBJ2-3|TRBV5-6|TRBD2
TGTGCCAGCAGCTTTAGACTAGCGGGAGTGACAGATACGCAGTATTTT
CASSFRLAGVTDTQYF
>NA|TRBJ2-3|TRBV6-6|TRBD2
TGTGCCAGCAGCCGAGCGGGAGGGCCAGATACGCAGTATTTT
CASSRAGGPDTQYF
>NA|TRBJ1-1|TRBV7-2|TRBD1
TGTGCCAGCAGCCGGAACAGGGGGAACACTGAAGCTTTCTTT
CASSRNRGNTEAFF
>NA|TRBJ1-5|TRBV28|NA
TGTGCCAGCTCGAATTCCGCAGGTTATCAGCCCCAGCATTTT
CASSNSAGYQPQHF
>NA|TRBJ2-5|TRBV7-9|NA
TGTGCCAGCAGCTTAATGGGGAGCGTCCAAGAGACCCAGTACTTC
CASSLMGSVQETQYF
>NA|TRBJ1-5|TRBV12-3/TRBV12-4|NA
TGTGCCAGCAGCGCCCTAGCTCAGCCCCAGCATTTT
CASSALAQPQHF
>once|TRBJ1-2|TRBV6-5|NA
TGTGCCAGCAGTTATTCAAGGACTGGCTATGGCTACACCTTC
CASSYSRTGYGYTF
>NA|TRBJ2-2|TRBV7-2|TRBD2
TGTGCCAGCAGCCAACTTTCCGCGGGAGGGGGCACCGGGGAGCTGTTTTTT
CASSQLSAGGGTGELFF
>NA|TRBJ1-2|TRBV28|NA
TGTGCCAGCAGTCCGGGAACGTATGGCTACACCTTC
CASSPGTYGYTF
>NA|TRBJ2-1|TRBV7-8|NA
TGTGCCAGCAGCTCGGGGGACGGGTACAATGAGCAGTTCTTC
CASSSGDGYNEQFF
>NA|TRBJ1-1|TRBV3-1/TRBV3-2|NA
TGTGCCAGCAGCTCGGGATATTGGGGTTTCACTGAAGCTTTCTTT
CASSSGYWGFTEAFF
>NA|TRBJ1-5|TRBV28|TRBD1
TGTGCCAGCAGTTCCTGGGGACAGGGACGATATAGCAATCAGCCCCAGCATTTT
CASSSWGQGRYSNQPQHF
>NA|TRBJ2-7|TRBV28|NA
TGTGCCAGCAGCTTAACACAGTACGAGCAGTACTTC
CASSLTQYEQYF
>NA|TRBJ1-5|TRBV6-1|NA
TGTGCCAGCAGTGAAGCTGGCATTAGCAATCAGCCCCAGCATTTT
CASSEAGISNQPQHF